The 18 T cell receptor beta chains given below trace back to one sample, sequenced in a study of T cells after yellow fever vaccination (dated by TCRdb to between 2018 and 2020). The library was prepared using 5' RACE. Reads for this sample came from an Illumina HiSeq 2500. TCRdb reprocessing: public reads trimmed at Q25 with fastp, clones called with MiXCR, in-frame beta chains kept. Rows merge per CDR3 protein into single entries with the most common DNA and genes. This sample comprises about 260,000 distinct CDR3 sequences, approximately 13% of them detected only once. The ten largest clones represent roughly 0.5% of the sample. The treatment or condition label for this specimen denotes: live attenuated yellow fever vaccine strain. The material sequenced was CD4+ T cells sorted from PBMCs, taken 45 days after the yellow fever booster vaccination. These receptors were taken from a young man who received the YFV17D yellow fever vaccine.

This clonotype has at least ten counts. The CDR3 DNA reads TGTGCCAGCTCACCACAGGGACAGGGTGGCTCACCCCTCCACTTT. Translated, it gives CASSPQGQGGSPLHF. This chain links TRBV18 with TRBJ1-6, with 9 bases that match TRBD1. In germline, CDR1 is KGHSH, CDR2 LQKENI. V lost 1 base, J lost 10 bases, and 5 bases stayed unmatched. The CDR3 runs to 15 residues.

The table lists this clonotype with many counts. The CDR3: CASSRLPPVVGQGYEQFF. CDR3 coding DNA: TGTGCCAGCAGCCGCCTACCGCCCGTAGTGGGTCAGGGGTATGAGCAGTTCTTC. V is TRBV7-2 and J is TRBJ2-1, with D possibly being TRBD1 (6 bases). Germline V lookup: CDR1 SGHTA, CDR2 FQGNSA. The CDR3 has 18 residues. V lost 5 bases to trimming and J lost 8 bases, with 28 bases between them.

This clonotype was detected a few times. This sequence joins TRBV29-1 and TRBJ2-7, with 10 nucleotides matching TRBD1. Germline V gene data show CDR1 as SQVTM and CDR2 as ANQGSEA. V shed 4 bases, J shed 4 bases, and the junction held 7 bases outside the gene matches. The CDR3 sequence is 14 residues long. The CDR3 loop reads CSVVPTGGLYEQYF. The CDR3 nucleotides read TGCAGCGTTGTGCCGACAGGGGGCCTGTACGAGCAGTACTTC.

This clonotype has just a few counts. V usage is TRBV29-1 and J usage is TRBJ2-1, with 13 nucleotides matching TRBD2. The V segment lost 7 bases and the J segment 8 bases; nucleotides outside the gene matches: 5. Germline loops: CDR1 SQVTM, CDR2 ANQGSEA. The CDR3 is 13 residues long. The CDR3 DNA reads TGCAGCGCTCGGACTAGCGGGAGACATGAGCAGTTCTTC. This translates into CSARTSGRHEQFF.

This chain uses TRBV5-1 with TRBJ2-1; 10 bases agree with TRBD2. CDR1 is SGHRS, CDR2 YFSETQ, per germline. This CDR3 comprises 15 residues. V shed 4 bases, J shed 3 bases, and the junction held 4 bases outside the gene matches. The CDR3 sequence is CASSPIAGGYNEQFF. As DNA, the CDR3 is TGCGCCAGCAGCCCTATAGCGGGAGGCTACAATGAGCAGTTCTTC.

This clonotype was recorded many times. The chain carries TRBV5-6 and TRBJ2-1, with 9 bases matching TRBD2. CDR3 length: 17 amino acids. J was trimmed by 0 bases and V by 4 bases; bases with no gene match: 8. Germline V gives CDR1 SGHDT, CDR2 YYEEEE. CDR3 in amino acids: CASSVTSGPSSYNEQFF. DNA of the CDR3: TGTGCCAGCAGCGTGACTAGCGGCCCCAGCTCCTACAATGAGCAGTTCTTC.

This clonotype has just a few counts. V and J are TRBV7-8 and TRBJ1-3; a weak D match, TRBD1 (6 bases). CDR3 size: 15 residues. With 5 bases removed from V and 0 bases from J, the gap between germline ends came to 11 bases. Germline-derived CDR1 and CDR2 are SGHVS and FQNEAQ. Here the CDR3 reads CASSHRDNSGNTIYF. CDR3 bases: TGTGCCAGCAGCCACCGGGACAACTCTGGAAACACCATATATTTT.

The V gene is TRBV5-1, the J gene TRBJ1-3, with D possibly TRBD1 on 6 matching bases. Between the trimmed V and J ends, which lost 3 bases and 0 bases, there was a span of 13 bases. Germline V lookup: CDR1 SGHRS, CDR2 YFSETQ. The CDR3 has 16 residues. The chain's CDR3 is CASSSSGQYSGNTIYF. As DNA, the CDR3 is TGCGCCAGCAGCTCAAGTGGACAGTACTCTGGAAACACCATATATTTT.

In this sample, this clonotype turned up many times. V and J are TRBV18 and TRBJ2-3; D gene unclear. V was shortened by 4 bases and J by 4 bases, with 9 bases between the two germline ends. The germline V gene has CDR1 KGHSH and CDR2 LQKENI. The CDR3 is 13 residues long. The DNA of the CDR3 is TGTGCCAGCTCACTTCACAAGGCAGATACGCAGTATTTT. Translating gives CASSLHKADTQYF.

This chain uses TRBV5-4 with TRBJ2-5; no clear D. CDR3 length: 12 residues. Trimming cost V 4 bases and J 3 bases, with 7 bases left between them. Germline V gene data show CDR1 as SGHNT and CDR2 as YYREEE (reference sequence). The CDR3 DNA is TGTGCCAGCAGCATACAGAAAGAGACCCAGTACTTC. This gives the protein CASSIQKETQYF.

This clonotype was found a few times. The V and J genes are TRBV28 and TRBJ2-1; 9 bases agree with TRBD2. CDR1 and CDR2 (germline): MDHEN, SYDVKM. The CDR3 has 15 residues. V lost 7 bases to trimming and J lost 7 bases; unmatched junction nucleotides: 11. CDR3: CASTLGGLAGNEQFF. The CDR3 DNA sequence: TGTGCCAGCACCTTGGGTGGGCTAGCGGGGAATGAGCAGTTCTTC.

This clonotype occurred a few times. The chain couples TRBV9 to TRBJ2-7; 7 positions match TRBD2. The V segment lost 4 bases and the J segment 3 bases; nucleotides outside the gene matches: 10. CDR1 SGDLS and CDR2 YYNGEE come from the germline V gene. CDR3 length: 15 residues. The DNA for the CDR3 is TGTGCCAGCAGCCCCAGACTCGGCGGGAGCTACGAGCAGTACTTC. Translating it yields CASSPRLGGSYEQYF.

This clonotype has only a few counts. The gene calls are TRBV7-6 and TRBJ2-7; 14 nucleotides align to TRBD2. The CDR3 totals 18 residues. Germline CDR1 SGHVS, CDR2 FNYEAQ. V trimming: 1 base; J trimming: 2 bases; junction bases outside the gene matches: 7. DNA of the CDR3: TGTGCCAGCAGCTTAGGGGGACTAGCGGGAGTTCGCGCCTACGAGCAGTACTTC. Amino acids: CASSLGGLAGVRAYEQYF.

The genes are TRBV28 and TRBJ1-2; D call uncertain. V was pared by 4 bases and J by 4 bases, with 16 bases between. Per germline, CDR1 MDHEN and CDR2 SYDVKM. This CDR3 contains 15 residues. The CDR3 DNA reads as TGTGCCAGCAGTTCCCCAAGACGCGCGGTCTATGGCTACACCTTC. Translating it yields CASSSPRRAVYGYTF.

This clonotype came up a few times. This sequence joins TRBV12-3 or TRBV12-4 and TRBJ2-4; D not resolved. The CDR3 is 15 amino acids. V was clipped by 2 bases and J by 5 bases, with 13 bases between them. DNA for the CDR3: TGTGCCAGCAGTTTAACGGGCCAGGTGCAAAACATTCAGTACTTC. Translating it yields CASSLTGQVQNIQYF.

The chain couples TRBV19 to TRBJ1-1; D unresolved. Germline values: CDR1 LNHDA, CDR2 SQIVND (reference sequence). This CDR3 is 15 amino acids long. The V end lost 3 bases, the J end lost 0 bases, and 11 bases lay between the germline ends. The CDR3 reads CASSIRADMNTEAFF. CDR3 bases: TGTGCCAGTAGTATTCGGGCAGACATGAACACTGAAGCTTTCTTT.

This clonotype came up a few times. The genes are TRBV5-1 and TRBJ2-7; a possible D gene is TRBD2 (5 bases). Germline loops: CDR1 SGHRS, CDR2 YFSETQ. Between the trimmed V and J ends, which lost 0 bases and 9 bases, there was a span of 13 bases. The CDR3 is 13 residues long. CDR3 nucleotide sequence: TGCGCCAGCAGCTTGGCCCCGGGCGAGGGGCAGTACTTC. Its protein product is CASSLAPGEGQYF.

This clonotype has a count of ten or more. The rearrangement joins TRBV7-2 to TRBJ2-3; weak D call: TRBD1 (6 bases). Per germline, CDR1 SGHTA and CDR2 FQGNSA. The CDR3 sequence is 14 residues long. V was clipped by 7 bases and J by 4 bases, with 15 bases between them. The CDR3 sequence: CASTPRGGPDTQYF. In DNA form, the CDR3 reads TGTGCCAGCACCCCCCGTGGGGGCCCAGATACGCAGTATTTT.